The sequence of this T cell receptor (beta chain) was determined in a study of T cell responses to AZD1222 COVID-19 vaccine. Notes on the study in general: No repertoire was sampled before or during the peak T cell response, only after it. There were mostly white British donors and more females than males, and clonal diversity was possibly underestimated.

In regard to this clone: Its antigen remains unidentified.

TCRdb keeps only in-frame clones here, not all; method: immunoSEQ multiplex PCR. In the table there are under 150,000 clones, roughly 92% of which are singletons. CDR3 length: 15 residues. V was pared by 5 bases and J by 7 bases, with 15 bases between. In germline, CDR1 is SGHTA, CDR2 FQGTGA. The material was peripheral blood, obtained 28 days after the second AZD1222 dose. The J gene is TRBJ1-6, the V gene TRBV7-3, with D perhaps TRBD1 (6 bases). The sequence was obtained from an adult who received the AZD1222 COVID-19 vaccine. CDR3 loop: CASSVQGSMNSPLHF. CDR3 bases: TGTGCCAGCAGCGTGCAGGGGTCTATGAATTCACCCCTCCACTTT. The full variable domain, completed using reference TRBV7-3 and TRBJ1-6, is GAGVSQTPSNKVTEKGKYVELRCDPISGHTALYWYRQSLGQGPEFLIYFQGTGAADDSGLPNDRFFAVRPEGSVSTLKIQRTERGDSAVYLCASSVQGSMNSPLHFGNGTRLTVT.